This T cell receptor (beta chain) was sequenced in a study of T-cell reconstitution after alpha-beta-depleted transplantation in children. V gave up 7 bases and J gave up 4 bases; unmatched junction bases: 10. The CDR3 totals 15 residues. Molecular barcoding with unique molecular identifiers was used for the TCRbeta library. TCRdb processed the PCR reads anew with MiXCR; each CDR3 protein has one entry. The sample records hundreds of thousands of distinct CDR3 sequences, roughly 17% being singletons. The sequence was collected from a human donor who donated a stem cell graft to a child with acute myeloid leukemia. The chain carries TRBV12-3 or TRBV12-4 and TRBJ1-5; TRBD1 agrees at 7 bases. Source: PBMCs from the stem cell graft donor, taken from the stem cell graft. The CDR3 reads CASTTGAECNQPQHF. The DNA of the CDR3 is TGTGCCAGCACTACAGGGGCGGAATGTAATCAGCCCCAGCATTTT.